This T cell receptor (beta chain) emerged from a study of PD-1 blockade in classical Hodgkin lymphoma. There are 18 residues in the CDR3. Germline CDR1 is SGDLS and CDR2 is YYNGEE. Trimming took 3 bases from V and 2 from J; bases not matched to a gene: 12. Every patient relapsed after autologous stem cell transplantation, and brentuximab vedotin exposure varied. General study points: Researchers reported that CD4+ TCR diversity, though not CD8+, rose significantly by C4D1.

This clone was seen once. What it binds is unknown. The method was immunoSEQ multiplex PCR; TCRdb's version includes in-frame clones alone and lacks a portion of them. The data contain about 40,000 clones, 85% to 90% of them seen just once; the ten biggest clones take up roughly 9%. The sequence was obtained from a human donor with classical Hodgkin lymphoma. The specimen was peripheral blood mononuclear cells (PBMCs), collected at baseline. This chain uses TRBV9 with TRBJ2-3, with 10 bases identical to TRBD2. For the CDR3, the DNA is TGTGCCAGCAGCGCTTACGGGACTAGCGTCCCAAACACAGATACGCAGTATTTT. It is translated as CASSAYGTSVPNTDTQYF. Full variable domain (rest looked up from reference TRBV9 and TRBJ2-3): DSGVTQTPKHLITATGQRVTLRCSPRSGDLSVYWYQQSLDQGLQFLIQYYNGEERAKGNILERFSAQQFPDLHSELNLSSLELGDSALYFCASSAYGTSVPNTDTQYFGPGTRLTVL.